Shown below are 27 T cell receptor beta chains from a single sample sequenced in a study of Ad26.COV2.S vaccination and SARS-CoV-2 variants. Treatment indicated: around 19 received Ad26.COV2.S at low or high dose, single or two shots; 5 received placebo; per-sample allocation not given. The samples were gathered on day 63 after the first injection of vaccine or placebo. Method: immunoSEQ multiplex PCR; TCRdb's copy keeps in-frame clones and lacks some. The sample includes 500,000 or so clones, around 85% of them seen just once. The starting material was peripheral blood, obtained in a trial of Ad26.COV2.S vaccine versus placebo. All receptors derive from a person aged 18-60 years who received the Ad26.COV2.S COVID-19 vaccine or a placebo.

This clone is a singleton in its sample. This chain connects TRBV5-1 to TRBJ1-6; a possible D gene is TRBD1 (5 bases). From germline, CDR1 is SGHRS and CDR2 YFSETQ. Deletions cut 4 bases from V and 3 bases from J, with 17 bases between. The CDR3 sequence is 17 residues long. The DNA for the CDR3 is TGCGCCAGCAGCCCGGGTCAGGGCGCGTACTATAATTCACCCCTCCACTTT. This translates into CASSPGQGAYYNSPLHF.

The rearrangement joins TRBV29-1 to TRBJ2-2, with D tentatively TRBD1 (6 bases). The germline gives CDR1 SQVTM, CDR2 ANQGSEA. The CDR3 has 14 residues. Between the trimmed V and J ends, which lost 4 bases and 4 bases, there was a span of 13 bases. The CDR3 is CSVGSGASTGELFF. The CDR3 DNA reads as TGCAGCGTTGGATCAGGGGCGAGCACCGGGGAGCTGTTTTTT.

The V call is TRBV6-1, the J call TRBJ1-6; unclear D gene. The germline V gene has CDR1 MNHNS and CDR2 SASEGT. The length of the CDR3 is 14 residues. V lost 1 base and J lost 12, with 13 bases in between. The CDR3 nucleotides are TGTGCCAGCAGTGAAGAGACCTCCCGGGGACCCCTCCACTTT. It specifies CASSEETSRGPLHF.

A word on this clone: The same CDR3 is also encoded by other DNA sequences in this sample. CDR3 nucleotide sequence: TGCAGTGCTGGACAGGGAGGCGGCTACACCTTC. This codes for CSAGQGGGYTF. This rearrangement joins TRBV20-1 to TRBJ1-2, with TRBD1 matching 8 bases. J gave up 8 bases and V 5 bases, and 4 bases lay outside the gene matches. Per germline, CDR1 DFQATT and CDR2 SNEGSKA (reference sequence). This CDR3 comprises 11 residues.

The chain links TRBV2 to TRBJ2-3, with 8 bases lining up with TRBD2. This CDR3 has 15 amino acids. CDR1 is SNHLY and CDR2 is FYNNEI in the germline V gene. With 0 bases clipped from V and 10 bases from J, the junction kept 9 bases outside the gene matches. In nucleotides, the CDR3 is TGTGCCAGCAGTGAAGCGCTATTAGCGGGATCGGCGCAGTATTTT. It translates to CASSEALLAGSAQYF.

The chain uses TRBV5-1 and TRBJ1-1; D may be TRBD1 (5 bases). The CDR3 has 17 amino acids. V shed 0 bases and J shed 1 base, with 16 bases lying between them. Germline-derived CDR1 and CDR2 are SGHRS and YFSETQ. The CDR3 DNA reads TGCGCCAGCAGCTTGGCGGTATTGGGGACGGAGAACACTGAAGCTTTCTTT. Translated: CASSLAVLGTENTEAFF.

The V call is TRBV28, the J call TRBJ1-1, with 7 bases fitting TRBD1. The V segment lost 6 bases and the J segment 4 bases; nucleotides outside the gene matches: 11. Germline CDR1 is MDHEN and CDR2 is SYDVKM. This CDR3 region has 15 residues. The CDR3 region is CASSPGQGGRTEAFF. CDR3 bases: TGTGCCAGCAGCCCCGGGCAGGGGGGCCGCACTGAAGCTTTCTTT.

Only a few counts were recorded for this clone. The gene calls are TRBV29-1 and TRBJ1-1; D not resolved. The CDR3 contains 10 residues. Trimming left V 4 bases short and J 7 bases short, with 7 bases between. CDR1 and CDR2 (germline): SQVTM, ANQGSEA. CDR3 protein: CSVAQIEAFF. The CDR3 DNA is TGCAGCGTTGCCCAGATTGAAGCTTTCTTT.

This chain connects TRBV7-2 to TRBJ1-3; no clear D. Trimming shortened V by 2 bases and J by 0 bases, and 11 bases separated the two germline ends. Per germline, CDR1 SGHTA and CDR2 FQGNSA. This CDR3 has 16 amino acids. The CDR3, as DNA: TGTGCCAGCAGCTTATCGGGCAGGTACTCTGGAAACACCATATATTTT. Amino acids: CASSLSGRYSGNTIYF. Full variable domain (missing parts from reference TRBV7-2 and TRBJ1-3): GAGVSQSPSNKVTEKGKDVELRCDPISGHTALYWYRQSLGQGLEFLIYFQGNSAPDKSGLPSDRFSAERTGGSVSTLTIQRTQQEDSAVYLCASSLSGRYSGNTIYFGEGSWLTVV.

V usage is TRBV5-4 and J usage is TRBJ1-6; D possibly corresponds to TRBD1 (6 bases). V was shortened by 0 bases and J by 9 bases, with 10 bases between the two germline ends. Germline CDR1 is SGHNT and CDR2 is YYREEE (reference sequence). The length of the CDR3 is 14 residues. Written as DNA, the CDR3 is TGTGCCAGCAGCTTGGAAAGGGGGGGTTCACCCCTCCACTTT. Residues: CASSLERGGSPLHF.

J is TRBJ2-3 and V is TRBV28; 9 positions match TRBD1. Germline V gene data show CDR1 as MDHEN and CDR2 as SYDVKM. The V segment lost 4 bases and the J segment 6 bases; nucleotides outside the gene matches: 5. This CDR3 is 14 amino acids long. In DNA form, the CDR3 reads TGTGCCAGCAGTTGGGGACAGGGAAGGGATACGCAGTATTTT. This gives the protein CASSWGQGRDTQYF.

V is TRBV6-5 and J is TRBJ2-7, with D unresolved. Trimming removed 7 bases from V and 1 base from J, with 14 bases in between. The CDR3 runs 14 residues. CDR1 and CDR2 (germline): MNHEY, SVGAGI. CDR3 protein: CASNTRARSYEQYF. The CDR3 DNA sequence: TGTGCCAGCAACACACGGGCCAGATCCTACGAGCAGTACTTC.

The chain uses TRBV27 and TRBJ2-1, with 8 positions matching TRBD2. CDR1 is MNHEY and CDR2 is SMNVEV in the germline V gene (reference sequence). The CDR3 is 16 residues long. After removal of 2 bases from V and 4 bases from J, the junction contained 7 bases not matched to a gene. CDR3 loop: CASSLIAGTQYNEQFF. In DNA form, the CDR3 reads TGTGCCAGCAGTTTAATAGCGGGGACCCAATACAATGAGCAGTTCTTC.

The chain carries TRBV18 and TRBJ2-1, with TRBD1 identical over 9 bases. This CDR3 spans 16 amino acids. CDR1 and CDR2 (germline): KGHSH, LQKENI. After removal of 3 bases from V and 5 bases from J, the junction contained 8 bases not matched to a gene. CDR3 in amino acids: CASSPSDRGWDNEQFF. The CDR3 nucleotides read TGTGCCAGCTCACCCTCGGACAGGGGCTGGGACAATGAGCAGTTCTTC.

V gene TRBV18 combines with J gene TRBJ2-5, with a tentative D call TRBD1 (5 bases). CDR1 and CDR2 (germline): KGHSH, LQKENI. V was shortened by 1 base and J by 4 bases, with 19 bases between the two germline ends. The CDR3 loop spans 17 amino acids. The CDR3 region is CASSPLKTPAQGETQYF. The DNA for the CDR3 is TGTGCCAGCTCACCACTTAAGACACCCGCCCAGGGAGAGACCCAGTACTTC.

This clone was observed a single time. The J gene is TRBJ1-2, the V gene TRBV5-6; no definite D call. Germline V CDR1 and CDR2: SGHDT, YYEEEE. V lost 1 base, J lost 4 bases, and 5 bases lay in between. CDR3 length equals 12 residues. CDR3 protein: CASSLNFYGYTF. The CDR3 DNA follows: TGTGCCAGCAGCTTGAATTTCTATGGCTACACCTTC.

The chain couples TRBV24-1 to TRBJ1-2; perhaps TRBD1 as D (5 bases). V was shortened by 5 bases and J by 8 bases, with 14 bases between the two germline ends. Germline CDR1 is KGHDR and CDR2 is SFDVKD. This CDR3 comprises 13 residues. CDR3 DNA: TGTGCCACCAGTGCCGAGCGGGGGGAAGGCTACACCTTC. It translates to CATSAERGEGYTF.

The chain employs TRBV2 and TRBJ1-2, with TRBD1 as a possible D gene (5 bases). Trimming removed 6 bases from V and 2 bases from J, with 13 bases in between. There are 14 residues in the CDR3. CDR1 is SNHLY, CDR2 FYNNEI, per germline. CDR3 sequence: CASSPLGGNYGYTF. The CDR3 DNA reads TGTGCCAGCAGCCCCCTCGGGGGGAACTATGGCTACACCTTC.

The rearrangement uses TRBV4-2 and TRBJ2-7, with 8 bases matching TRBD1. V shed 2 bases and J 2 bases; nucleotides not matched to a gene: 5. The CDR3 totals 15 residues. The germline CDR1 and CDR2 sequences are LGHNA and YNFKEQ. CDR3 residues: CASSQPGQGTYEQYF. In nucleotides, the CDR3 is TGTGCCAGCAGCCAACCCGGACAGGGAACCTACGAGCAGTACTTC.

This clone was counted a few times. The chain has TRBV6-2 or TRBV6-3 and TRBJ2-5; D is unresolved. V was pared by 2 bases and J by 5 bases, with 9 bases between. The germline V gene has CDR1 MNHEY and CDR2 SVGEGT. The CDR3 length is 13 residues. The CDR3 sequence is CASSYGVWETQYF. CDR3 bases: TGTGCCAGCAGTTACGGGGTTTGGGAGACCCAGTACTTC.

This chain links TRBV3-1 (or the pseudogene TRBV3-2) with TRBJ2-5, with 12 bases aligning to TRBD2. The CDR3 has 22 residues. V lost 3 bases and J lost 3; bases outside the gene matches: 23. Germline lookup yields CDR1 LGHDT and CDR2 YNNKEL (reference sequence). The CDR3 protein is CASSQTSGSRVDPKTEKETQYF. CDR3 nucleotides: TGTGCCAGCAGCCAGACTAGCGGGAGTAGGGTAGACCCCAAAACTGAGAAAGAGACCCAGTACTTC.

V gene TRBV28 combines with J gene TRBJ2-5; the match to TRBD1 covers 11 bases. Germline V gene data show CDR1 as MDHEN and CDR2 as SYDVKM. The length of the CDR3 is 15 residues. V lost 1 base, J lost 4 bases, and 2 bases stayed unmatched. CDR3 sequence (DNA): TGTGCCAGCAGTTTATCGGGACAGGGGGGAGAGACCCAGTACTTC. This gives the protein CASSLSGQGGETQYF.

V gene TRBV29-1 combines with J gene TRBJ2-2, with D unresolved. Trimming removed 3 bases at V and 6 bases at J, with 8 bases between. From germline, CDR1 is SQVTM and CDR2 ANQGSEA. CDR3 length equals 12 residues. The DNA of the CDR3 is TGCAGCGTTGAGGTTGTTCCCGGGGAGCTGTTTTTT. It yields the protein CSVEVVPGELFF.

The chain uses TRBV7-8 and TRBJ2-5, with unresolved D. Trimming removed 6 bases from V and 3 bases from J, with 8 bases in between. Germline V lookup: CDR1 SGHVS, CDR2 FQNEAQ. The CDR3 loop spans 12 amino acids. CDR3 in DNA: TGTGCCAGCAGGGTGAGCGAAGAGACCCAGTACTTC. This codes for CASRVSEETQYF.

This clone came up a few times. The gene calls are TRBV7-9 and TRBJ2-7; no clear D. Germline CDR1 is SEHNR and CDR2 is FQNEAQ (reference sequence). Between the trimmed V and J ends, which lost 5 bases and 3 bases, there was a span of 5 bases. This CDR3 comprises 11 residues. DNA of the CDR3: TGTGCCAGCAGCGAAAACTACGAGCAGTACTTC. Protein sequence: CASSENYEQYF.

The chain carries TRBV19 and TRBJ1-6, with TRBD1 as a possible D gene (5 bases). Germline assignment: CDR1 LNHDA and CDR2 SQIVND (reference sequence). Trimming took 2 bases from V and 7 from J, leaving 9 bases between them. The CDR3 extends over 14 amino acids. The CDR3 DNA reads TGTGCCAGTAGTATACGACAGACCAATTCACCCCTCCACTTT. It specifies CASSIRQTNSPLHF.

V gene TRBV30 combines with J gene TRBJ1-5; weak D call: TRBD1 (5 bases). The CDR3 spans 13 residues. Germline V CDR1 and CDR2: GTSNPN, SVGIG (reference sequence). V was shortened by 2 bases and J by 4 bases, with 9 bases between the two germline ends. CDR3 sequence reads: CAWSTQGNQPQHF. Here the CDR3 DNA reads TGTGCCTGGAGTACCCAGGGAAATCAGCCCCAGCATTTT.